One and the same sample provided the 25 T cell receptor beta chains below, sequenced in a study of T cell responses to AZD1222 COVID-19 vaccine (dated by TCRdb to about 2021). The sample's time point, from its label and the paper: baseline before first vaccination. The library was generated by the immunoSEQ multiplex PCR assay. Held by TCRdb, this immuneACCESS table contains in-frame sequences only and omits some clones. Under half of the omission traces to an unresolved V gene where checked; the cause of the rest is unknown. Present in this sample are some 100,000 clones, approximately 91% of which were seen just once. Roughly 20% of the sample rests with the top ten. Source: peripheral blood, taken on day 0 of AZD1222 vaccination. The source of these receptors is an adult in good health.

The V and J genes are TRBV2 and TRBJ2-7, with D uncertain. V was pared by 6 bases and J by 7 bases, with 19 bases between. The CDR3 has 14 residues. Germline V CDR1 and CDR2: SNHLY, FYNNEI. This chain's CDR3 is CASSVVAGVGEQYF. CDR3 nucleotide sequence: TGTGCCAGCAGCGTGGTGGCAGGCGTTGGGGAGCAGTACTTC.

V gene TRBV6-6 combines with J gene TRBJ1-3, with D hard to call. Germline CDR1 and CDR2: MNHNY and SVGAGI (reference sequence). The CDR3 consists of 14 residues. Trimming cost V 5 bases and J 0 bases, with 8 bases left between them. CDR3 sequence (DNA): TGTGCCAGCAGTGCCCATGACTCTGGAAACACCATATATTTT. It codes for CASSAHDSGNTIYF.

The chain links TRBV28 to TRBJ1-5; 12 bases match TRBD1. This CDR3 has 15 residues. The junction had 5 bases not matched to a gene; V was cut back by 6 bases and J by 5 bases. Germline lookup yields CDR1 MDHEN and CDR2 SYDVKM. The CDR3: CASRQGTGGHQPQHF. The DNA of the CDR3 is TGTGCCAGCAGACAAGGGACAGGGGGCCATCAGCCCCAGCATTTT.

The CDR3 sequence is CASSAGSPGSYEQYF. CDR3 nucleotides: TGTGCCAGCAGCGCAGGGTCTCCAGGCTCCTACGAGCAGTACTTC. The chain uses TRBV11-2 and TRBJ2-7; D may be TRBD1 (5 bases). CDR3 length: 15 amino acids. Trimming cost V 5 bases and J 0 bases, with 14 bases left between them. Looked up from germline, CDR1 is SGHAT and CDR2 is FQNNGV.

CDR3 nucleotide sequence: TGTGCCAGCAGTGGGGGGGGCCTCCGCAACGAGCAGTACTTC. Amino acid sequence: CASSGGGLRNEQYF. The chain is built from TRBV28 and TRBJ2-7; a weak D match, TRBD2 (7 bases). Germline CDR1 and CDR2: MDHEN and SYDVKM. The ends were cut back, 5 bases at V and 5 bases at J, with 16 bases in the middle. There are 14 residues in the CDR3. Supplemented by reference TRBV28 and TRBJ2-7, the full variable domain reads DVKVTQSSRYLVKRTGEKVFLECVQDMDHENMFWYRQDPGLGLRLIYFSYDVKMKEKGDIPEGYSVSREKKERFSLILESASTNQTSMYLCASSGGGLRNEQYFGPGTRLTVT.

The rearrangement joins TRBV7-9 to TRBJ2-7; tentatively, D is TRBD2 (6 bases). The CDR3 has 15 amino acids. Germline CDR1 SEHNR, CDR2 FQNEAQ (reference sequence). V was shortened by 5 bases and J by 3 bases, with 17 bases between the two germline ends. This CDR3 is CASSASGAGYYEQYF. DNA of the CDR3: TGTGCCAGCAGCGCTAGTGGGGCGGGGTACTACGAGCAGTACTTC.

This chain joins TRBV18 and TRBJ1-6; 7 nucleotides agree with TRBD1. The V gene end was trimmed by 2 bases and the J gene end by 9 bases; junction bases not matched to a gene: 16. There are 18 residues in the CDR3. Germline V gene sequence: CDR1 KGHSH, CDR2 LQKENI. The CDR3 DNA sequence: TGTGCCAGCTCACCATCGCCACCAAACAGGGGATCTGGTTCACCCCTCCACTTT. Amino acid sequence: CASSPSPPNRGSGSPLHF. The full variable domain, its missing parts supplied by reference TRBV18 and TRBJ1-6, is NAGVMQNPRHLVRRRGQEARLRCSPMKGHSHVYWYRQLPEEGLKFMVYLQKENIIDESGMPKERFSAEFPKEGPSILRIQQVVRGDSAAYFCASSPSPPNRGSGSPLHFGNGTRLTVT.

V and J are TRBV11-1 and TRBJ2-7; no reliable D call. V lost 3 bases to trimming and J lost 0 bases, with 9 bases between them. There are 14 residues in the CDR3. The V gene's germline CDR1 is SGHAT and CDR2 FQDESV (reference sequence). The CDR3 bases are TGTGCCAGCAGCTTTAATCAGATCTCCTACGAGCAGTACTTC. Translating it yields CASSFNQISYEQYF.

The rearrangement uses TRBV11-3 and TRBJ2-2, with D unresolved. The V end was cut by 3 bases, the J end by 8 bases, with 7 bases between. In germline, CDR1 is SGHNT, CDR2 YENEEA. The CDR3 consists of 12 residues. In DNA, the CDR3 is TGTGCCAGCAGCTTCCTGACAGGGGAGCTGTTTTTT. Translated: CASSFLTGELFF.

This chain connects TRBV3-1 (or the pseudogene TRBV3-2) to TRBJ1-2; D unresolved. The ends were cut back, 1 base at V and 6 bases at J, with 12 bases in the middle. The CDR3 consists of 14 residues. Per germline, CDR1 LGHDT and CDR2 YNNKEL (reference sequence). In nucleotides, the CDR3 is TGTGCCAGCAGCCAAGGGGCAATCTCGGATGGCTACACCTTC. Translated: CASSQGAISDGYTF.

The CDR3: CASSLISIQETQYF. The CDR3 bases are TGTGCCAGCAGCCTAATAAGCATTCAAGAGACCCAGTACTTC. J is TRBJ2-5 and V is TRBV7-2, with D unclear. This CDR3 contains 14 residues. Per the germline V gene, CDR1 is SGHTA and CDR2 is FQGNSA. The germline V and J ends were trimmed by 5 bases and 2 bases, with 12 bases remaining between them.

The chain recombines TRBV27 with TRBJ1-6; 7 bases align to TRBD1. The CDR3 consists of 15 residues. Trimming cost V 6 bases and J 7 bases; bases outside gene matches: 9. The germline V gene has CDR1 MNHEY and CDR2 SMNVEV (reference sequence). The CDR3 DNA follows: TGTGCCAGCAGACCCGTACAGGGGTCAAATTCACCCCTCCACTTT. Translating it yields CASRPVQGSNSPLHF.

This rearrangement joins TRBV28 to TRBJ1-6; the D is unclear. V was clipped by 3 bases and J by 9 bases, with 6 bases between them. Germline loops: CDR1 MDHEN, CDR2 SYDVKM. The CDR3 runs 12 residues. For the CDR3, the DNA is TGTGCCAGCAGTTTGATGCGTTCACCCCTCCACTTT. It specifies CASSLMRSPLHF.

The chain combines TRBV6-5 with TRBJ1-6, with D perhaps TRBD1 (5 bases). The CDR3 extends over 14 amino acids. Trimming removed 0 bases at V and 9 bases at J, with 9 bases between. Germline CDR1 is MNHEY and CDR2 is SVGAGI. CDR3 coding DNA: TGTGCCAGCAGTTACTCGGGACTTGGTTCACCCCTCCACTTT. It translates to CASSYSGLGSPLHF.

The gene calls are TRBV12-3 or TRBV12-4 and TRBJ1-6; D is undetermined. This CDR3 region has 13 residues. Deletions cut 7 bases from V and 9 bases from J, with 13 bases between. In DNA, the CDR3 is TGTGCCAGCAAGGCTGTGGAGTTTTCACCCCTCCACTTT. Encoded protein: CASKAVEFSPLHF.

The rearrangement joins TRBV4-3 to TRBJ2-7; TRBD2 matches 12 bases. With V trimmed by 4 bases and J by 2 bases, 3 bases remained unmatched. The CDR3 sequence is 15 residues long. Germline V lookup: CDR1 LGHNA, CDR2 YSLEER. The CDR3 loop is CASSPGLAGPYEQYF. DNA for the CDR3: TGCGCCAGCAGCCCTGGACTAGCGGGGCCCTACGAGCAGTACTTC.

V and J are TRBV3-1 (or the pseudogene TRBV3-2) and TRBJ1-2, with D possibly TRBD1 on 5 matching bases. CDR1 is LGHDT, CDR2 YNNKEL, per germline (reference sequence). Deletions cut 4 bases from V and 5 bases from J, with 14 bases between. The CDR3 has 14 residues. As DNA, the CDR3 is TGTGCCAGCAGCCCCCGCGGGACTGCTTATGGCTACACCTTC. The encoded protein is CASSPRGTAYGYTF.

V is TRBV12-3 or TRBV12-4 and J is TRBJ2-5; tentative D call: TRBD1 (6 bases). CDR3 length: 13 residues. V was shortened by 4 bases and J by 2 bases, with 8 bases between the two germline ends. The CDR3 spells CASSSRGQETQYF. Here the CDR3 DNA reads TGTGCCAGCAGTTCAAGGGGGCAAGAGACCCAGTACTTC.

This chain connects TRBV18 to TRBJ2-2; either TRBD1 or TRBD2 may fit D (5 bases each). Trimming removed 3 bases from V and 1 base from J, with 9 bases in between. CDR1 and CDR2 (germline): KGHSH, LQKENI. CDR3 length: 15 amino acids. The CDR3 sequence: CASSPTGRNTGELFF. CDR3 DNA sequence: TGTGCCAGCTCACCGACGGGGCGGAACACCGGGGAGCTGTTTTTT. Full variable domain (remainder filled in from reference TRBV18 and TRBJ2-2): NAGVMQNPRHLVRRRGQEARLRCSPMKGHSHVYWYRQLPEEGLKFMVYLQKENIIDESGMPKERFSAEFPKEGPSILRIQQVVRGDSAAYFCASSPTGRNTGELFFGEGSRLTVL.

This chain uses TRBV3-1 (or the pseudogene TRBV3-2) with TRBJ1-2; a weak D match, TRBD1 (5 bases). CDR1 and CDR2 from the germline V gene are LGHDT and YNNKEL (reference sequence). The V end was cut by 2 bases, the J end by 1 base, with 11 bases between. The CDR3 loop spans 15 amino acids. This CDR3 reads CASSQRGRGNYGYTF. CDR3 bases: TGTGCCAGCAGCCAAAGAGGTAGGGGTAACTATGGCTACACCTTC.

In nucleotides, the CDR3 is TGTGCCTGGAGTGGGATGCCTGGCACAGATACGCAGTATTTT. Its protein product is CAWSGMPGTDTQYF. The chain has TRBV30 and TRBJ2-3, with D uncertain. CDR3 length: 14 residues. The V end lost 1 base, the J end lost 1 base, and 9 bases lay between the germline ends. CDR1 GTSNPN and CDR2 SVGIG come from the germline V gene (reference sequence). Full variable domain (missing parts from reference TRBV30 and TRBJ2-3): SQTIHQWPATLVQPVGSPLSLECTVEGTSNPNLYWYRQAAGRGLQLLFYSVGIGQISSEVPQNLSASRPQDRQFILSSKKLLLSDSGFYLCAWSGMPGTDTQYFGPGTRLTVL.

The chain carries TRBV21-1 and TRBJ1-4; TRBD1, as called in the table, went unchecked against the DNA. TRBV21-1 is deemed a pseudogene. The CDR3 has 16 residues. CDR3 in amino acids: CASSKATGTVNEKLFF. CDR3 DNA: TGTGCCAGCAGCAAAGCCACCGGGACAGTTAATGAAAAACTGTTTTTT.

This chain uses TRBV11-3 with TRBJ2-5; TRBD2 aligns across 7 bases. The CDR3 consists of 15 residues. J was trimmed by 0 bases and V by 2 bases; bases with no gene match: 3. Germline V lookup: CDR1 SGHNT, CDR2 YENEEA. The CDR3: CASSLSGGNQETQYF. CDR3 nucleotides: TGTGCCAGCAGCTTATCCGGGGGGAACCAAGAGACCCAGTACTTC.

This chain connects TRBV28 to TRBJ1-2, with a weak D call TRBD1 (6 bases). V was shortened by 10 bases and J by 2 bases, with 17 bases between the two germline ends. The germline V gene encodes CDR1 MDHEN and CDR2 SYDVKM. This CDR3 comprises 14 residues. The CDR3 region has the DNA TGTGCCACCGCGGAGGGGGGTTTGAACTATGGCTACACCTTC. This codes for CATAEGGLNYGYTF.

In DNA form, the CDR3 reads TGTGCCAGCTCTGGGGGAGTCCAAGAGACCCAGTACTTC. Residues: CASSGGVQETQYF. V usage is TRBV18 and J usage is TRBJ2-5; D is perhaps TRBD1 or TRBD2 (5 bases each). The germline V gene encodes CDR1 KGHSH and CDR2 LQKENI. This CDR3 has 13 amino acids. Trimming shortened V by 6 bases and J by 1 base, and 9 bases separated the two germline ends. Variable domain in full (rest from reference TRBV18 and TRBJ2-5): NAGVMQNPRHLVRRRGQEARLRCSPMKGHSHVYWYRQLPEEGLKFMVYLQKENIIDESGMPKERFSAEFPKEGPSILRIQQVVRGDSAAYFCASSGGVQETQYFGPGTRLLVL.